This TCR beta chain was profiled in a study of T cell repertoires in ileal Crohn's disease. Time point defined: neoterminal ileum biopsy at postoperative endoscopy, about 6 months after surgery. Produced via immunoSEQ multiplex PCR; TCRdb's table is partial and in-frame only. The sample yields roughly 9,200 clones, approximately 79% seen once. The CDR3 has 16 amino acids. This rearrangement joins TRBV21-1 to TRBJ2-7; the DNA was not compared with TRBD2, the D call given in the table. TRBV21-1 counts as a pseudogene. Sequenced: ileal tissue. This receptor was identified in an adult with Crohn's disease. This CDR3 is CASSSTGTSGAYEQYF. In DNA form, the CDR3 reads TGTGCCAGCAGCTCTACGGGAACTAGCGGGGCTTACGAGCAGTACTTC.